Listed below are T cell receptor beta chains from one sample, sequenced in a study of T cell changes during pregnancy in multiple sclerosis. Data came from immunoSEQ multiplex PCR; TCRdb stores just in-frame clones and leaves some out. The sample comprises 100,000 to 130,000 clones, 85% to 95% of which are singletons, and roughly 0.82% rests with the top ten. Sequenced here: peripheral blood, sampled in the third trimester of pregnancy. All receptors come from a female donor in good health, enrolled as a control in a pregnancy study. CDR3s include the opening cysteine and the closing phenylalanine or tryptophan. A D gene is named only where the DNA matches it firmly. A clone size is listed for some rows: how often the clone was seen (once, few, many), or a class if it is expanded.

abundance	j_gene	v_gene	d_gene	CDR3nt	CDR3aa
.	TRBJ2-3	TRBV29-1	.	TGCAGCGTTGAAGGGCAGGGAAGCACAGATACGCAGTATTTT	CSVEGQGSTDTQYF
once	TRBJ1-1	TRBV6-5	.	TGTGCCAGCAGTTACTCGATCCGGGAGAACACTGAAGCTTTCTTT	CASSYSIRENTEAFF
.	TRBJ1-1	TRBV6-1	.	TGTGCCAGCAGCTCACAGGGCACTGAAGCTTTCTTT	CASSSQGTEAFF
.	TRBJ1-3	TRBV27	.	TGTGCCAGCAGTTTCTCGGGGGCTGGAAACACCATATATTTT	CASSFSGAGNTIYF
.	TRBJ1-5	TRBV18	.	TGTGCCAGCTCTAGGGGAGGGCCCGACAATCAGCCCCAGCATTTT	CASSRGGPDNQPQHF
.	TRBJ1-6	TRBV6-5	.	TGTGCCTCCCTGGAGACCAGCGGTATGAATTCACCCCTCCACTTT	CASLETSGMNSPLHF
.	TRBJ2-5	TRBV30	TRBD2	TGTGCCTGGAGTCCAACTGCAGGGAGGGCGGAGACCCAGTACTTC	CAWSPTAGRAETQYF
few	TRBJ2-1	TRBV9	TRBD2	TGTGCCAGCAGCGTAGAGAGCGGGGTAACCTACAATGAGCAGTTCTTC	CASSVESGVTYNEQFF
.	TRBJ1-3	TRBV9	.	TGTGCCAGCAGCGATCAGGGGTCTGGAAACACCATATATTTT	CASSDQGSGNTIYF
once	TRBJ1-3	TRBV18	TRBD1	TGTGCCAGCTCACCCCAGGTCTTTATAGAAGGGGGCGCATCTGGAAACACCATATATTTT	CASSPQVFIEGGASGNTIYF
.	TRBJ2-7	TRBV9	TRBD2	TGTGCCAGCAGCGCGCGGGGGGGGAGCTACGAGCAGTACTTC	CASSARGGSYEQYF
.	TRBJ1-1	TRBV27	TRBD1	TGTGCCAGCAGTTTAACGCAGGGGGCTAACACTGAAGCTTTCTTT	CASSLTQGANTEAFF
.	TRBJ1-6	TRBV7-3	.	TGTGCCAGCCGCAGGGGACCGGGGAGTTCACCCCTCCACTTT	CASRRGPGSSPLHF
.	TRBJ2-3	TRBV6-5	TRBD2	TGTGCCAGCAGTTACTCTGCGGGGGAGGGCACAGATACGCAGTATTTT	CASSYSAGEGTDTQYF
.	TRBJ2-5	TRBV7-2	TRBD1	TGTGCCAGCAGCTTAGCGGGACAGGGTGAGACCCAGTACTTC	CASSLAGQGETQYF